These 8 T cell receptor beta chains came from one sample sequenced in a study of T cell responses to AZD1222 COVID-19 vaccine. Repertoires were generated with immunoSEQ multiplex PCR, while TCRdb's copy carries only in-frame clones and drops some. The profile shows over 150,000 clones, over 75% of them singletons. The specimen comprised peripheral blood, sampled 28 days after the second AZD1222 dose. These receptors all stem from an adult who received the AZD1222 COVID-19 vaccine.

This sequence joins TRBV2 and TRBJ2-3; TRBD2 aligns across 12 bases. CDR1 and CDR2 (germline): SNHLY, FYNNEI. V trimming: 0 bases; J trimming: 4 bases; junction bases outside the gene matches: 8. The CDR3 runs to 18 residues. For the CDR3, the DNA is TGTGCCAGCAGTGAAGCTTTCCTAGCGGGGGGGCGGGCAGATACGCAGTATTTT. Translating gives CASSEAFLAGGRADTQYF.

In its sample, this clone was seen once. This chain connects TRBV27 to TRBJ2-3; 14 nucleotides align to TRBD2. The CDR3 loop spans 16 amino acids. Germline CDR1 reads MNHEY; CDR2 reads SMNVEV (reference sequence). V gave up 5 bases and J gave up 6 bases; unmatched junction bases: 7. In DNA, the CDR3 is TGTGCCAGCAGTATAGGGACTAGCGGGGGCCGGGATACGCAGTATTTT. This gives the protein CASSIGTSGGRDTQYF.

The chain uses TRBV29-1 and TRBJ2-3; D is perhaps TRBD1 or TRBD2 (6 bases each). This CDR3 contains 14 residues. Germline loops: CDR1 SQVTM, CDR2 ANQGSEA. V lost 4 bases, J lost 6 bases, and 17 bases lay in between. The CDR3 DNA follows: TGCAGCGTTGGGAGGGGGGCCGGGCCCGATACGCAGTATTTT. Translating it yields CSVGRGAGPDTQYF.

The chain has TRBV5-6 and TRBJ1-1; D is unresolved. V shed 2 bases and J shed 11 bases, with 10 bases lying between them. CDR3 length: 11 residues. CDR1 is SGHDT and CDR2 is YYEEEE in the germline V gene. The CDR3, as DNA: TGTGCCAGCAGCTTTCGGGATGAGGCTTTCTTT. It specifies CASSFRDEAFF.

This chain's CDR3 is CASSVSETQYF. CDR3 DNA: TGTGCCAGCAGCGTCTCAGAGACCCAGTACTTC. The chain carries TRBV5-6 and TRBJ2-5; D is undetermined. The CDR3 length is 11 residues. Germline CDR1 SGHDT, CDR2 YYEEEE. V was pared by 4 bases and J by 4 bases, with 5 bases between.

This chain uses TRBV19 with TRBJ1-5, with no clear D. V was trimmed by 7 bases and J by 5 bases, leaving 15 bases between them. Germline-derived CDR1 and CDR2 are LNHDA and SQIVND (reference sequence). The CDR3 runs 14 residues. This CDR3 is CASKLPQDHQPQHF. As DNA, the CDR3 is TGTGCCAGTAAATTACCTCAAGATCATCAGCCCCAGCATTTT.

This chain connects TRBV20-1 to TRBJ1-1; D ambiguous. CDR1 is DFQATT and CDR2 is SNEGSKA in the germline V gene (reference sequence). The CDR3 is 11 amino acids. V was cut by 5 bases and J by 0 bases, with 4 bases left in between. The CDR3 DNA reads TGCAGTGCTGGGATGAACACTGAAGCTTTCTTT. It yields the protein CSAGMNTEAFF.

The V call is TRBV18, the J call TRBJ2-6, with D possibly being TRBD1 (5 bases). V dropped 6 bases and J dropped 4 bases, with 16 bases sitting between them. The CDR3 covers 16 residues. Germline V lookup: CDR1 KGHSH, CDR2 LQKENI. CDR3 in DNA: TGTGCCAGCTCTAACCAGGGTAAGGCAGGGGCCAACGTCCTGACTTTC. Translation: CASSNQGKAGANVLTF. Complete variable domain (other parts from reference TRBV18 and TRBJ2-6): NAGVMQNPRHLVRRRGQEARLRCSPMKGHSHVYWYRQLPEEGLKFMVYLQKENIIDESGMPKERFSAEFPKEGPSILRIQQVVRGDSAAYFCASSNQGKAGANVLTFGAGSRLTVL.